These 16 T cell receptor beta chains share one sample of origin, sequenced in a study of cytomegalovirus exposure and HLA in healthy donors. Both 60 Vbeta primers and 13 Jbeta primers went into the PCR. Sequencing was performed with immunoSEQ multiplex PCR; in TCRdb, only in-frame clones are kept and a portion is missing. The table has 90,000 to 130,000 clones, over 65% seen once; the top ten hold approximately 0.9%. Sequenced: PBMCs. Source of these receptors: a woman in her twenties or thirties in good health and CMV-seronegative.

The rearrangement joins TRBV4-3 to TRBJ1-5, with TRBD1 matching 8 bases. The V segment lost 0 bases and the J segment 4 bases; nucleotides outside the gene matches: 5. The germline gives CDR1 LGHNA, CDR2 YSLEER. This CDR3 has 16 amino acids. The chain's CDR3 is CASSQDTGTGNQPQHF. In DNA form, the CDR3 reads TGCGCCAGCAGCCAAGATACCGGGACAGGAAATCAGCCCCAGCATTTT.

This clone is a singleton in its sample. The V gene is TRBV5-6, the J gene TRBJ2-7, with D unclear. The ends were cut back, 2 bases at V and 6 bases at J, with 12 bases in the middle. The CDR3 runs 13 residues. Germline loops: CDR1 SGHDT, CDR2 YYEEEE. The CDR3, as DNA: TGTGCCAGCAGCTTTCGAGGCGCCAGCGAGCAGTACTTC. Translation: CASSFRGASEQYF. Full variable domain (rest looked up from reference TRBV5-6 and TRBJ2-7): DAGVTQSPTHLIKTRGQQVTLRCSPKSGHDTVSWYQQALGQGPQFIFQYYEEEERQRGNFPDRFSGHQFPNYSSELNVNALLLGDSALYLCASSFRGASEQYFGPGTRLTVT.

The chain recombines TRBV30 with TRBJ1-1; no reliable D call. CDR1 is GTSNPN, CDR2 SVGIG, per germline (reference sequence). This CDR3 region has 14 residues. Trimming left V 4 bases short and J 3 bases short, with 15 bases between. The CDR3: CAWKRVSVHTEAFF. The CDR3 nucleotides read TGTGCCTGGAAGAGGGTTTCAGTCCACACTGAAGCTTTCTTT.

Comment on this clone: The sample has other DNA sequences that encode this CDR3 too. The chain employs TRBV6-6 and TRBJ1-1; 9 nucleotides match TRBD1. Trimming removed 5 bases from V and 5 bases from J; junction bases left unmatched: 3. The V gene's germline CDR1 is MNHNY and CDR2 SVGAGI (reference sequence). This CDR3 has 13 residues. CDR3 in DNA: TGTGCCAGCAGTCGACAGGGGGGAACTGAAGCTTTCTTT. It yields the protein CASSRQGGTEAFF.

The chain is built from TRBV4-1 and TRBJ1-5; D ambiguous. The length of the CDR3 is 12 residues. Germline CDR1 reads MGHRA; CDR2 reads YSYEKL. V gave up 1 base and J gave up 5 bases, with 3 bases separating them. DNA of the CDR3: TGCGCCAGCAGCCAAGGCGATCAGCCCCAGCATTTT. This gives the protein CASSQGDQPQHF.

This chain joins TRBV30 and TRBJ2-7; possible D gene TRBD1, 6 bases. CDR3 size: 14 residues. Germline V gene sequence: CDR1 GTSNPN, CDR2 SVGIG (reference sequence). V was cut by 5 bases and J by 6 bases, with 20 bases left in between. The CDR3 region is CAWGSTGLYGEQYF. CDR3 sequence (DNA): TGTGCCTGGGGATCAACAGGGCTCTATGGCGAGCAGTACTTC.

This chain uses TRBV2 with TRBJ1-2; 9 bases are a match to TRBD1. Germline CDR1 is SNHLY and CDR2 is FYNNEI. V lost 8 bases and J lost 6; bases outside the gene matches: 7. The CDR3 runs to 13 residues. The CDR3 reads CASQWTGAHGYTF. The CDR3 DNA follows: TGTGCCAGCCAATGGACAGGGGCTCATGGCTACACCTTC.

This clone was recorded once. This rearrangement joins TRBV6-4 to TRBJ2-1; TRBD1 is a possible D gene (5 bases). Germline V gives CDR1 MRHNA, CDR2 SNTAGT. The CDR3 consists of 13 residues. Deletions cut 7 bases from V and 6 bases from J, with 13 bases between. The CDR3 nucleotides read TGTGCCAGCACCTTCAGGGCCGGCAATGAGCAGTTCTTC. Protein product: CASTFRAGNEQFF.

The genes are TRBV6-6 and TRBJ1-6, with a weak D call TRBD1 (5 bases). CDR3 length: 16 residues. Trimming cost V 5 bases and J 7 bases, with 18 bases left between them. The germline V gene has CDR1 MNHNY and CDR2 SVGAGI (reference sequence). The CDR3 is CASSPEALRQNSPLHF. The DNA for the CDR3 is TGTGCCAGCAGTCCCGAGGCCCTACGACAGAATTCACCCCTCCACTTT.

This clone showed up just a few times. The chain has TRBV6-6 and TRBJ1-4; a weak D match, TRBD1 (6 bases). V was clipped by 6 bases and J by 7 bases, with 15 bases between them. Germline loops: CDR1 MNHNY, CDR2 SVGAGI (reference sequence). The length of the CDR3 is 14 residues. The DNA for the CDR3 is TGTGCCAGCAGGACTTCTCCGGACAGTGAAAAACTGTTTTTT. This translates into CASRTSPDSEKLFF.

The chain links TRBV6-1 to TRBJ2-7; 10 bases align to TRBD1. After removal of 6 bases from V and 6 bases from J, the junction contained 8 bases not matched to a gene. The CDR3 spans 14 residues. Germline CDR1 MNHNS, CDR2 SASEGT. The DNA of the CDR3 is TGTGCCAGCAGAGACCGGGACAGGGGAGCCGAGCAGTACTTC. Its protein is CASRDRDRGAEQYF.

This clone was seen only a few times. V gene TRBV6-5 combines with J gene TRBJ2-3; D uncertain. The CDR3 totals 15 residues. V was pared by 0 bases and J by 2 bases, with 9 bases between. In germline, CDR1 is MNHEY, CDR2 SVGAGI. CDR3 in DNA: TGTGCCAGCAGTTACTCTGCGCCTATCACAGATACGCAGTATTTT. This sequence encodes CASSYSAPITDTQYF.

The chain joins TRBV14 to TRBJ2-7; 7 nucleotides agree with TRBD2. This CDR3 contains 15 residues. V trimming: 3 bases; J trimming: 2 bases; junction bases outside the gene matches: 7. CDR1 and CDR2 from the germline V gene are SGHDN and FVKESK. The CDR3 DNA is TGTGCCAGCAGCCAGAAAGCGGGGATAACCTACGAGCAGTACTTC. Translated: CASSQKAGITYEQYF.

This chain connects TRBV9 to TRBJ1-4, with D perhaps TRBD1 (6 bases). Germline CDR1 and CDR2: SGDLS and YYNGEE. Trimming took 3 bases from V and 2 from J, leaving 20 bases between them. The CDR3 covers 18 residues. The CDR3 DNA reads TGTGCCAGCAGCGCGAGAAGCTCCCAGGGGACGACTAATGAAAAACTGTTTTTT. It yields the protein CASSARSSQGTTNEKLFF.

The rearrangement joins TRBV6-5 to TRBJ2-1, with TRBD2 identical over 14 bases. The CDR3 totals 13 residues. Germline CDR1 is MNHEY and CDR2 is SVGAGI. J was trimmed by 5 bases and V by 11 bases; bases with no gene match: 2. CDR3 bases: TGTGCCGTGGGACTAGCGGGAGACAATGAGCAGTTCTTC. Encoded protein: CAVGLAGDNEQFF.

The CDR3 protein is CASSPPGTASTDTQYF. As DNA, the CDR3 is TGTGCCAGCTCACCACCCGGGACAGCTAGCACAGATACGCAGTATTTT. The chain employs TRBV18 and TRBJ2-3, with TRBD1 identical over 7 bases. Germline V gene lookup returns CDR1 KGHSH and CDR2 LQKENI. The CDR3 loop spans 16 amino acids. Germline trimming cut 0 bases from V and 0 bases from J; bases unmatched to any gene: 3.